This is a list of T cell receptor beta chains from one sample in a study of T cells in Graves' hyperthyroidism and ophthalmopathy. Using its own MiXCR run on the multiplex PCR reads, TCRdb lists one record per CDR3 protein. This table has fewer than 200,000 distinct CDR3 sequences, approximately 17% appearing once. The sequenced material came from blood. The receptors were gathered from a woman in her forties or fifties with Graves' hyperthyroidism. CDR3s include the opening cysteine and the closing phenylalanine or tryptophan. D genes are given only for firm matches. Size is stated for part of the rows, as once, few or many counts, or as a class when the clone is expanded.

CDR3nt	CDR3aa	v_gene	j_gene	d_gene	len	abundance
TGTGCCAGCAGCCCCCAGCAAGAGCAGTTCTTC	CASSPQQEQFF	TRBV12-3/TRBV12-4	TRBJ2-1	NA	11	many
TGTGCCAGCAGCCAAGGTTCCTTTAGGGGGACTACAGGAGAGACCCAGTACTTC	CASSQGSFRGTTGETQYF	TRBV3-1	TRBJ2-5	NA	18	many
TGTGCCTACGGTGGATCTCATAGCAATCAGCCCCAGCATTTT	CAYGGSHSNQPQHF	TRBV28	TRBJ1-5	NA	14	few
TGCATCATTCAGGACGGCTATGGCTACACCTTC	CIIQDGYGYTF	TRBV29-1	TRBJ1-2	NA	11	many
TGTGCCAGCAGTACAAGACAGGGGGCAGGCCCCGAATACGAGCAGTACTTC	CASSTRQGAGPEYEQYF	TRBV28	TRBJ2-7	TRBD1	17	many
TGCGCCAGCAGCCTCGAGGGGGACGGCTACACCTTC	CASSLEGDGYTF	TRBV4-1	TRBJ1-2	NA	12	NA
TGTGCCAGCAGCGCCTCGGTTAGCGGGGGTTTAACAGATACGCAGTATTTT	CASSASVSGGLTDTQYF	TRBV9	TRBJ2-3	TRBD2	17	many
TGTGCCAGCAGTTTACTCCCCCTGGGGAGCACTGAAGCTTTCTTT	CASSLLPLGSTEAFF	TRBV27	TRBJ1-1	NA	15	many
TGTGCCAGCAACCTCGACCGGGGTGAGCAGTTCTTC	CASNLDRGEQFF	TRBV11-1	TRBJ2-1	NA	12	few
TGTGCCAGCAGTTACACAGGGGACCTCACCTACGAGCAGTACTTC	CASSYTGDLTYEQYF	TRBV27	TRBJ2-7	TRBD1	15	many
TGCGCCAGCAGCTTGAGCGACACTTACAATGAGCAGTTCTTC	CASSLSDTYNEQFF	TRBV5-1	TRBJ2-1	NA	14	few
TGTGCCACCAGCAGAGACGGGACCCATCAGCCCCAGCATTTT	CATSRDGTHQPQHF	TRBV15	TRBJ1-5	NA	14	NA
TGCAGTGCTCGCGACGACAGGGGGTTCGCTGGCTACACCTTC	CSARDDRGFAGYTF	TRBV20-1	TRBJ1-2	TRBD1	14	many
TGTGCCAGCAGTTTACTTACAGGGGGCGGTCAGCCCCAGCATTTT	CASSLLTGGGQPQHF	TRBV28	TRBJ1-5	TRBD1	15	many
TGCAGCGTTGAAGATCCCGGGGCTAAGAACACTGAAGCTTTCTTT	CSVEDPGAKNTEAFF	TRBV29-1	TRBJ1-1	NA	15	many
TGTGCCAGCAGCTTAGCCGGGATCACTGAAGAGACCCAGTACTTC	CASSLAGITEETQYF	TRBV7-9	TRBJ2-5	NA	15	NA
TGTGCCAGTAGTATTCAAGCGGGTACGGACACTGAAGCTTTCTTT	CASSIQAGTDTEAFF	TRBV19	TRBJ1-1	NA	15	many
TGTGCCAGCACGGACAGAGCCAAAAACATTCAGTACTTC	CASTDRAKNIQYF	TRBV27	TRBJ2-4	NA	13	many
TGCGCCAGCAGCCAAGATGGGACAGAGTCTAATTCACCCCTCCACTTT	CASSQDGTESNSPLHF	TRBV4-3	TRBJ1-6	TRBD1	16	few
TGTGCCAGTCCGGACAACATGAACACTGAAGCTTTCTTT	CASPDNMNTEAFF	TRBV19	TRBJ1-1	NA	13	NA
TGTGCCAGCAGCGCGGAACCGGGACCCAGCTACGAGCAGTACTTC	CASSAEPGPSYEQYF	TRBV9	TRBJ2-7	NA	15	NA
TGTGCCAGCAGCTTAGCATCCGGGGTGAATGAGCAGTTCTTC	CASSLASGVNEQFF	TRBV7-9	TRBJ2-1	NA	14	many
TGTGCCAGCAGACTGCCCGGGACAGGGGGCTACGAGCAGTACTTC	CASRLPGTGGYEQYF	TRBV28	TRBJ2-7	TRBD1	15	many
TGTGCCAGCAGTTTATTGGGTTCTGAGCAGTACTTC	CASSLLGSEQYF	TRBV28	TRBJ2-7	NA	12	many
TGTGCCAGCTCACAATCGACTCTTCCCGGTTCACCCCTCCACTTT	CASSQSTLPGSPLHF	TRBV18	TRBJ1-6	NA	15	few
TGTGCCAGCAGTTCCAGCAAGGTTGGCGGGACTAGCCGCACAGATACGCAGTATTTT	CASSSSKVGGTSRTDTQYF	TRBV12-3/TRBV12-4	TRBJ2-3	TRBD2	19	NA
TGTGCCAGCAGTTTAATCCGGGGTGGCCAGCCCCAGCATTTT	CASSLIRGGQPQHF	TRBV27	TRBJ1-5	NA	14	many
TGTGCCAGCAGCTGGACAGCGAGCTCCTACAATGAGCAGTTCTTC	CASSWTASSYNEQFF	TRBV5-5	TRBJ2-1	NA	15	many
TGTGCCAGCAGTTACCCGGGACAGGGTAAGGATTCACCCCTCCACTTT	CASSYPGQGKDSPLHF	TRBV6-2/TRBV6-3	TRBJ1-6	TRBD1	16	many
TGTGCCAGCAGCCAGAGGGGCAGTAACTATGGCTACACCTTC	CASSQRGSNYGYTF	TRBV13	TRBJ1-2	NA	14	many
TGTGCCAGCAGCTTAGGGGGGGTACCTATTGGAAACACCATATATTTT	CASSLGGVPIGNTIYF	TRBV7-8	TRBJ1-3	NA	16	many
TGTGCCAGCAGTCCTATGGACAGGTTCTCTGGAAACACCATATATTTT	CASSPMDRFSGNTIYF	TRBV27	TRBJ1-3	TRBD1	16	many
TGTGCCAGCAGCCCACAGTGGGGGGCCAACGTCCTGACTTTC	CASSPQWGANVLTF	TRBV7-9	TRBJ2-6	NA	14	many
TGTGCCAGCAGCGGACTCCAGGGTTACTATGGCTACACCTTC	CASSGLQGYYGYTF	TRBV5-4	TRBJ1-2	NA	14	many
TGTGCCAGCAGTTACGACGACACCCAGGCTGGGGCCAACGTCCTGACTTTC	CASSYDDTQAGANVLTF	TRBV6-1	TRBJ2-6	NA	17	many
TGTGCCAGCCTCCAGACAGGGCCCCCTCGGGGCTACACCTTC	CASLQTGPPRGYTF	TRBV28	TRBJ1-2	TRBD1	14	many
TGTGCCAGCAGTGTAGAAGCGGGGATCTACAATGAGCAGTTCTTC	CASSVEAGIYNEQFF	TRBV2	TRBJ2-1	TRBD2	15	many
TGTGCCAGCAGTGATGACGCCATAAGGGCTAATGAAAAACTGTTTTTT	CASSDDAIRANEKLFF	TRBV2	TRBJ1-4	NA	16	many
TGCGCCAGCAGCCCGGGGACCGAGGGGACCGGGGAGCTGTTTTTT	CASSPGTEGTGELFF	TRBV5-1	TRBJ2-2	NA	15	many
TGTGCCAGCAGTTTGGGACTAGAAGAGCAGTTCTTC	CASSLGLEEQFF	TRBV27	TRBJ2-1	TRBD2	12	NA
TGTGCCAGCTCACCATCCCGCACCTACGAGCAGTACTTC	CASSPSRTYEQYF	TRBV18	TRBJ2-7	NA	13	many
TGTACCAGCAGCTTAGGGGGGACAGGGGGCTTGTACGAGCAGTACTTC	CTSSLGGTGGLYEQYF	TRBV7-9	TRBJ2-7	TRBD1	16	many
TGCGCCAGCAGCTCTCGGTCGACACTTTCCTACGAGCAGTACTTC	CASSSRSTLSYEQYF	TRBV5-1	TRBJ2-7	NA	15	many
TGTGCCAGTAGTATCGGAGGGATCGGCTATGGCTACACCTTC	CASSIGGIGYGYTF	TRBV19	TRBJ1-2	NA	14	many
TGTGCCAGCAGTTATGAGGGCGGGGCTGGCGGGGAGCAGTTCTTC	CASSYEGGAGGEQFF	TRBV2	TRBJ2-1	NA	15	NA
TGTGCCAGCAGCTTAGTCGGGGGGCGCGGCACCGGGGAGCTGTTTTTT	CASSLVGGRGTGELFF	TRBV11-1	TRBJ2-2	NA	16	many